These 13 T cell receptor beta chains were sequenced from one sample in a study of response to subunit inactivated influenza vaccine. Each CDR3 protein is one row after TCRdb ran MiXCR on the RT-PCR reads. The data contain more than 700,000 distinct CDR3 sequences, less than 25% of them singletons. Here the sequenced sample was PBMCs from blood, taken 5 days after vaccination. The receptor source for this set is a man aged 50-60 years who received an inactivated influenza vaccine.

CDR3 region: CASSYSGQGVDEQYF. The CDR3 DNA reads TGTGCCAGCAGTTACTCGGGACAGGGGGTCGACGAGCAGTACTTC. The rearrangement links TRBV6-5 to TRBJ2-7, with 11 positions matching TRBD1. This CDR3 has 15 amino acids. V trimming: 0 bases; J trimming: 5 bases; junction bases outside the gene matches: 3. CDR1 and CDR2 from the germline V gene are MNHEY and SVGAGI.

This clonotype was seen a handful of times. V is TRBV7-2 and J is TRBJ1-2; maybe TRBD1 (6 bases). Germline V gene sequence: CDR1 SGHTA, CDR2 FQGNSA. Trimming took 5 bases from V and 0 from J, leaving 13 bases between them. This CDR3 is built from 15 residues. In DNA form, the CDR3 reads TGTGCCAGCAGCGAAAGAGGACAGACTAACTATGGCTACACCTTC. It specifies CASSERGQTNYGYTF.

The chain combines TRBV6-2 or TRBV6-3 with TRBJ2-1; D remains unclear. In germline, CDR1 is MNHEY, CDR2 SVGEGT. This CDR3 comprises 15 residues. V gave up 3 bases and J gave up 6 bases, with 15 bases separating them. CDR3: CASSYLRPSSNEQFF. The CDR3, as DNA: TGTGCCAGCAGTTATCTTCGACCATCGAGCAATGAGCAGTTCTTC.

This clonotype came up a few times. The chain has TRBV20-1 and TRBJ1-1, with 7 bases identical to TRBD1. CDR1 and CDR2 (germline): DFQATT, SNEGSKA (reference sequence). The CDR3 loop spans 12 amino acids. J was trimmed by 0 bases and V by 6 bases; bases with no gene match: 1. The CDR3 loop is CSADRLNTEAFF. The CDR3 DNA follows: TGCAGTGCGGACAGGTTGAACACTGAAGCTTTCTTT.

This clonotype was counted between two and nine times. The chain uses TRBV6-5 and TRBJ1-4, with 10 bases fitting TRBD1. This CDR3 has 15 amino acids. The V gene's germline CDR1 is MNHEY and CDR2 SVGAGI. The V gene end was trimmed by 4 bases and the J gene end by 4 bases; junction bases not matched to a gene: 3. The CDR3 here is CASSLTGGLNEKLFF. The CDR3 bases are TGTGCCAGCAGTTTGACAGGGGGCCTTAATGAAAAACTGTTTTTT.

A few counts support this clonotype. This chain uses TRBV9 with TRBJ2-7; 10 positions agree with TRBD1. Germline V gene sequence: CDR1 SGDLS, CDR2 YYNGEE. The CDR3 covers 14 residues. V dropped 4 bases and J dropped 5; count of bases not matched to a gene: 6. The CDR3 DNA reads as TGTGCCAGCAGCTTCAGACAGGGGGCAGACGAGCAGTACTTC. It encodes CASSFRQGADEQYF.

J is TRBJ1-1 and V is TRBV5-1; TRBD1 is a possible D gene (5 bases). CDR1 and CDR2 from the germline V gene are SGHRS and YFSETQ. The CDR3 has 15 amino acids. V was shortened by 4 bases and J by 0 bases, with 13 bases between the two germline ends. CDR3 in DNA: TGCGCCAGCAGCCCCCTGGGACCGATGAACACTGAAGCTTTCTTT. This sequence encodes CASSPLGPMNTEAFF.

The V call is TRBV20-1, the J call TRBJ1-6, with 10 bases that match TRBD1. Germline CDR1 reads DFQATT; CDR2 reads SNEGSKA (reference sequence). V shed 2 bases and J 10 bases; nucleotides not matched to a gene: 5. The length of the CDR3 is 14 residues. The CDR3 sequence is CSARPGQGQSPLHF. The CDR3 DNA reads TGCAGTGCTAGACCGGGACAGGGGCAATCACCCCTCCACTTT.

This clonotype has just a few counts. The CDR3 loop is CASSLEGSGGYNEQFF. CDR3 sequence (DNA): TGTGCCAGCAGCTTAGAAGGTAGCGGGGGATACAATGAGCAGTTCTTC. The chain combines TRBV7-2 with TRBJ2-1; 9 bases line up with TRBD2. Germline loops: CDR1 SGHTA, CDR2 FQGNSA. CDR3 length: 16 residues. Germline trimming cut 1 base from V and 4 bases from J; bases unmatched to any gene: 5.

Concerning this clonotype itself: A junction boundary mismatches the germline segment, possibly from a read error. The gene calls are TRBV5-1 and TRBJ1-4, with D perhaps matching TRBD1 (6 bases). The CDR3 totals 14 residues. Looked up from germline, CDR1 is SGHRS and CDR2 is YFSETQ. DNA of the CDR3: TGCGCCAGCAGCTTTGGGGGCGCGAATGAAAAGCTGTTTTTT. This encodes CASSFGGANEKLFF.

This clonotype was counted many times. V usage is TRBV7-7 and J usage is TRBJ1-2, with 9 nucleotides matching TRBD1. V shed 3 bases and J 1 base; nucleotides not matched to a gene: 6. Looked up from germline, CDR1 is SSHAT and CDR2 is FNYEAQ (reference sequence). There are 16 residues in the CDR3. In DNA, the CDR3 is TGTGCCAGCAGCTTGGACAGGGGCGAGGATAACTATGGCTACACCTTC. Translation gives CASSLDRGEDNYGYTF.

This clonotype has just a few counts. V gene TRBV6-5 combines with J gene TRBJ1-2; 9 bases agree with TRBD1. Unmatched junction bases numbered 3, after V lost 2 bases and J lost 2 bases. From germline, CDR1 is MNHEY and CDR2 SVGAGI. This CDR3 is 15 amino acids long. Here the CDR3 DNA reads TGTGCCAGCAGTTACACAGGGGGCTCCAACTATGGCTACACCTTC. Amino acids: CASSYTGGSNYGYTF.

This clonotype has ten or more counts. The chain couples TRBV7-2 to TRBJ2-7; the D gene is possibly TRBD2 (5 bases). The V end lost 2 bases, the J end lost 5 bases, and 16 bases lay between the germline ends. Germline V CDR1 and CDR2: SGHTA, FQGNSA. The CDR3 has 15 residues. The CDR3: CASSLISGLPDEQYF. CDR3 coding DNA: TGTGCCAGCAGCTTAATCTCCGGACTCCCGGACGAGCAGTACTTC.